Presented here are 27 T cell receptor beta chains from one specimen sequenced in a study of CD4 T cell repertoires in COVID-19. The repertoire was sequenced with immunoSEQ multiplex PCR; TCRdb's copy has only in-frame clones and lacks some. The sample carries 70,000 to 95,000 clones, about 80% recorded once. The sample in question was CD4+ T cells from peripheral blood, obtained after recovery from COVID-19. These receptors all come from a human donor who had COVID-19.

The chain is built from TRBV5-1 and TRBJ2-1; 15 bases line up with TRBD2. V lost 4 bases, J lost 5 bases, and 10 bases stayed unmatched. The CDR3 has 18 amino acids. Germline V gene lookup returns CDR1 SGHRS and CDR2 YFSETQ. CDR3 in DNA: TGCGCCAGCAGCCCCGGACTAGCGGGGGGGCTAAAAGACAATGAGCAGTTCTTC. Residues: CASSPGLAGGLKDNEQFF.

The rearrangement joins TRBV7-9 to TRBJ2-1; D uncertain. From germline, CDR1 is SEHNR and CDR2 FQNEAQ (reference sequence). Trimming stripped 0 bases from V and 7 bases from J, with 13 bases between. The CDR3 sequence is 15 residues long. The CDR3 nucleotides are TGTGCCAGCAGCTTAGCTCTGACCCTGGGAAATGAGCAGTTCTTC. This sequence encodes CASSLALTLGNEQFF.

The chain combines TRBV29-1 with TRBJ1-5; a possible D gene is TRBD1 (6 bases). The CDR3 runs 13 residues. Germline V gene lookup returns CDR1 SQVTM and CDR2 ANQGSEA. Trimming stripped 0 bases from V and 5 bases from J, with 8 bases between. DNA of the CDR3: TGCAGCGTTGAAGAGGACAGATATCAGCCCCAGCATTTT. This translates into CSVEEDRYQPQHF.

This clone has only a few counts. This chain uses TRBV10-3 with TRBJ2-7, with 8 bases identical to TRBD1. There are 13 residues in the CDR3. Germline-derived CDR1 and CDR2 are ENHRY and SYGVKD. V was pared by 10 bases and J by 4 bases, with 9 bases of the junction left unmatched. The CDR3 DNA reads TGTGCCACCCTGCCGGGACAGGAGTACGAGCAGTACTTC. Its translation is CATLPGQEYEQYF.

This rearrangement joins TRBV6-5 to TRBJ2-3; possibly TRBD2 for D (5 bases). CDR3 length: 14 amino acids. V lost 4 bases and J 3 bases, leaving 11 bases between the germline ends. Germline V lookup: CDR1 MNHEY, CDR2 SVGAGI. CDR3 DNA: TGTGCCAGCAGTTTTTCGCGGGCGACAGATACGCAGTATTTT. The encoded protein is CASSFSRATDTQYF.

The gene calls are TRBV11-2 and TRBJ2-5; D may correspond to TRBD1 or TRBD2 (5 bases each). Between the trimmed V and J ends, which lost 1 base and 2 bases, there was a span of 8 bases. CDR1 is SGHAT and CDR2 is FQNNGV in the germline V gene. This CDR3 region has 14 residues. The CDR3, as DNA: TGTGCCAGCAGCTTAGGAGGGGTGCAAGAGACCCAGTACTTC. Its translation is CASSLGGVQETQYF. Combining the CDR3 with reference TRBV11-2 and TRBJ2-5 gives the whole variable domain EAGVAQSPRYKIIEKRQSVAFWCNPISGHATLYWYQQILGQGPKLLIQFQNNGVVDDSQLPKDRFSAERLKGVDSTLKIQPAKLEDSAVYLCASSLGGVQETQYFGPGTRLLVL.

The J gene is TRBJ1-5, the V gene TRBV29-1; TRBD1 is a possible D gene (5 bases). CDR1 SQVTM and CDR2 ANQGSEA come from the germline V gene. There are 11 residues in the CDR3. V lost 1 base, J lost 12 bases, and 10 bases lay in between. The CDR3 DNA reads TGCAGCGTTGAAGTTTTGGGACGCCAGCATTTT. Its protein product is CSVEVLGRQHF.

This sequence joins TRBV19 and TRBJ2-1, with 8 bases aligning to TRBD1. Germline assignment: CDR1 LNHDA and CDR2 SQIVND (reference sequence). V shed 6 bases, J shed 6 bases, and the junction held 4 bases outside the gene matches. The CDR3 consists of 13 residues. This CDR3 is CASRQGGGNEQFF. The CDR3 nucleotides read TGTGCCAGTAGACAGGGGGGTGGCAATGAGCAGTTCTTC.

The chain links TRBV7-9 to TRBJ2-5; 11 bases agree with TRBD2. V was pared by 3 bases and J by 3 bases, with 0 bases of the junction left unmatched. This CDR3 is 14 amino acids long. Germline V gene data show CDR1 as SEHNR and CDR2 as FQNEAQ (reference sequence). CDR3 bases: TGTGCCAGCAGCTTGGGACTAGCGGAAGAGACCCAGTACTTC. Translating gives CASSLGLAEETQYF.

CDR3 protein: CASSELQGWTDTQYF. The CDR3 coding sequence is TGTGCCAGCAGTGAATTGCAGGGGTGGACAGATACGCAGTATTTT. The gene calls are TRBV2 and TRBJ2-3; possible D gene TRBD1, 6 bases. Trimming pared 2 bases from V and 3 bases from J, leaving 12 bases between. The CDR3 totals 15 residues. Looked up from germline, CDR1 is SNHLY and CDR2 is FYNNEI.

The chain couples TRBV4-1 to TRBJ2-3; D gene ambiguous. This CDR3 is 16 amino acids long. Between the trimmed V and J ends, which lost 1 base and 5 bases, there was a span of 16 bases. Germline V gene lookup returns CDR1 MGHRA and CDR2 YSYEKL. The CDR3: CASSQANSRTGDTQYF. The DNA for the CDR3 is TGCGCCAGCAGCCAAGCGAACAGCCGTACCGGAGATACGCAGTATTTT.

Regarding this clone: Other DNA sequences in this sample translate to the same CDR3. The genes are TRBV9 and TRBJ1-6; D remains unclear. V was trimmed by 2 bases and J by 10 bases, leaving 7 bases between them. Germline lookup yields CDR1 SGDLS and CDR2 YYNGEE. This CDR3 comprises 12 residues. Written as DNA, the CDR3 is TGTGCCAGCAGCGTCCAAGGATCACCCCTCCACTTT. Translated: CASSVQGSPLHF.

The V and J genes are TRBV7-3 and TRBJ2-1; a possible D gene is TRBD2 (5 bases). Deletions cut 5 bases from V and 3 bases from J, with 26 bases between. CDR1 SGHTA and CDR2 FQGTGA come from the germline V gene. This CDR3 region has 19 residues. CDR3 bases: TGTGCCAGCAGCCCAACTCCCAAGGACGGAGGCCGTCTCTACAATGAGCAGTTCTTC. The encoded protein is CASSPTPKDGGRLYNEQFF. The variable domain in full, completed from reference TRBV7-3 and TRBJ2-1, reads GAGVSQTPSNKVTEKGKYVELRCDPISGHTALYWYRQSLGQGPEFLIYFQGTGAADDSGLPNDRFFAVRPEGSVSTLKIQRTERGDSAVYLCASSPTPKDGGRLYNEQFFGPGTRLTVL.

This chain connects TRBV19 to TRBJ2-2, with 8 bases fitting TRBD2. The J segment lost 4 bases and the V segment lost 6 bases, leaving 10 bases of the junction unmatched. CDR1 is LNHDA and CDR2 is SQIVND in the germline V gene (reference sequence). The CDR3 runs 16 residues. CDR3 residues: CASRSGGPWSTGELFF. The CDR3 nucleotides are TGTGCCAGTAGAAGCGGGGGTCCCTGGAGCACCGGGGAGCTGTTTTTT. Full variable domain (missing parts from reference TRBV19 and TRBJ2-2): DGGITQSPKYLFRKEGQNVTLSCEQNLNHDAMYWYRQDPGQGLRLIYYSQIVNDFQKGDIAEGYSVSREKKESFPLTVTSAQKNPTAFYLCASRSGGPWSTGELFFGEGSRLTVL.

This rearrangement joins TRBV27 to TRBJ1-6; D might be TRBD1 (5 bases). V dropped 8 bases and J dropped 6 bases, with 14 bases sitting between them. Germline-derived CDR1 and CDR2 are MNHEY and SMNVEV (reference sequence). The CDR3 is made up of 14 amino acids. CDR3 sequence reads: CASFTGTLNSPLHF. The CDR3, as DNA: TGTGCCAGCTTTACCGGGACCCTTAATTCACCCCTCCACTTT.

The chain uses TRBV6-1 and TRBJ2-5; tentative D call: TRBD1 (5 bases). This CDR3 has 16 residues. CDR1 is MNHNS and CDR2 is SASEGT in the germline V gene. Trimming stripped 1 base from V and 1 base from J, with 13 bases between. The CDR3 DNA follows: TGTGCCAGCAGTGAAGTGGACATATACCTCCAAGAGACCCAGTACTTC. It is translated as CASSEVDIYLQETQYF.

V and J are TRBV11-2 and TRBJ2-7; 15 bases fit TRBD2. The CDR3 runs to 16 residues. Germline CDR1 is SGHAT and CDR2 is FQNNGV. V dropped 4 bases and J dropped 4; count of bases not matched to a gene: 5. The CDR3 sequence: CASSSGGLAGGYEQYF. In DNA, the CDR3 is TGTGCCAGCAGCTCCGGGGGACTAGCGGGAGGATACGAGCAGTACTTC.

V usage is TRBV11-3 and J usage is TRBJ1-1; D is unclear. V dropped 2 bases and J dropped 1 base, with 5 bases sitting between them. From germline, CDR1 is SGHNT and CDR2 YENEEA. CDR3 size: 13 residues. Written as DNA, the CDR3 is TGTGCCAGCAGCTTAACTGAGAACACTGAAGCTTTCTTT. Protein sequence: CASSLTENTEAFF.

The chain uses TRBV10-3 and TRBJ2-5; 10 bases map to TRBD2. Germline V gene sequence: CDR1 ENHRY, CDR2 SYGVKD. J gave up 4 bases and V 6 bases, and 8 bases lay outside the gene matches. The CDR3 consists of 15 residues. The CDR3 nucleotides are TGTGCCATCAGCCGAGCGGGAGGGGGTGGAGAGACCCAGTACTTC. It encodes CAISRAGGGGETQYF.

The chain uses TRBV6-1 and TRBJ1-1; the D gene is possibly TRBD1 (6 bases). The CDR3 has 13 residues. CDR1 and CDR2 from the germline V gene are MNHNS and SASEGT. The V end lost 0 bases, the J end lost 7 bases, and 9 bases lay between the germline ends. The CDR3 protein is CASSEAPDSEAFF. CDR3 nucleotides: TGTGCCAGCAGTGAAGCCCCGGACAGTGAAGCTTTCTTT.

The chain links TRBV6-4 to TRBJ1-5; 9 bases line up with TRBD1. The CDR3 loop spans 18 amino acids. V was pared by 4 bases and J by 6 bases, with 16 bases of the junction left unmatched. Germline assignment: CDR1 MRHNA and CDR2 SNTAGT. In DNA form, the CDR3 reads TGTGCCAGCAGTGGAGTAGTGGACCCGAACAGGGGGCCTCAGCCCCAGCATTTT. Its translation is CASSGVVDPNRGPQPQHF.

As to this clone: The same CDR3 arises from other DNA sequences in this sample as well. The rearrangement links TRBV5-4 to TRBJ2-1; no firm D call. The CDR3 totals 15 residues. In germline, CDR1 is SGHNT, CDR2 YYREEE (reference sequence). V lost 0 bases, J lost 0 bases, and 7 bases lay in between. The CDR3 region is CASSLGGSSYNEQFF. In DNA, the CDR3 is TGTGCCAGCAGCTTGGGGGGAAGCTCCTACAATGAGCAGTTCTTC. Together with reference TRBV5-4 and TRBJ2-1, the CDR3 gives the full variable domain: ETGVTQSPTHLIKTRGQQVTLRCSSQSGHNTVSWYQQALGQGPQFIFQYYREEENGRGNFPPRFSGLQFPNYSSELNVNALELDDSALYLCASSLGGSSYNEQFFGPGTRLTVL.

The chain carries TRBV14 and TRBJ2-3, with D unclear. Germline V gives CDR1 SGHDN, CDR2 FVKESK. V was trimmed by 4 bases and J by 2 bases, leaving 13 bases between them. The CDR3 loop spans 15 amino acids. CDR3: CASSLASLYTDTQYF. The CDR3 region has the DNA TGTGCCAGCAGCCTAGCCTCCCTCTACACAGATACGCAGTATTTT.

The chain links TRBV7-9 to TRBJ1-1, with D unresolved. With 3 bases removed from V and 0 bases from J, the gap between germline ends came to 11 bases. The germline gives CDR1 SEHNR, CDR2 FQNEAQ (reference sequence). The CDR3 spans 15 residues. This CDR3 is CASSLGFLMNTEAFF. The CDR3 nucleotides are TGTGCCAGCAGCTTGGGGTTCCTTATGAACACTGAAGCTTTCTTT. The variable domain in full, with the rest retrieved from reference TRBV7-9 and TRBJ1-1, is DTGVSQNPRHKITKRGQNVTFRCDPISEHNRLYWYRQTLGQGPEFLTYFQNEAQLEKSRLLSDRFSAERPKGSFSTLEIQRTEQGDSAMYLCASSLGFLMNTEAFFGQGTRLTVV.

J is TRBJ2-7 and V is TRBV7-2; tentative D call: TRBD2 (6 bases). Trimming left V 1 base short and J 3 bases short, with 10 bases between. The CDR3 has 14 residues. Germline CDR1 and CDR2: SGHTA and FQGNSA. CDR3 in amino acids: CASSLDVGGYEQYF. Here the CDR3 DNA reads TGTGCCAGCAGCTTAGACGTCGGGGGCTACGAGCAGTACTTC.

The V call is TRBV6-5, the J call TRBJ2-3; D is ambiguous. The CDR3 consists of 15 residues. Trimming removed 3 bases from V and 0 bases from J, with 10 bases in between. The V gene's germline CDR1 is MNHEY and CDR2 SVGAGI. The CDR3 region has the DNA TGTGCCAGCAGTTATAGTCCCGAAAGCACAGATACGCAGTATTTT. Its translation: CASSYSPESTDTQYF.

This clone was observed once. This chain joins TRBV20-1 and TRBJ1-1, with TRBD1 identical over 7 bases. CDR1 is DFQATT and CDR2 is SNEGSKA in the germline V gene (reference sequence). Trimming took 3 bases from V and 4 from J; bases not matched to a gene: 14. CDR3 length equals 16 residues. The CDR3 DNA follows: TGCAGTGCTAGTGGCAGGGGGGACTCGGGGGCCACTGAAGCTTTCTTT. Translating gives CSASGRGDSGATEAFF.